This T cell receptor beta chain stems from a study of T cells in women clearing cervical HPV infection. Regarding this clone: The antigen remains unidentified. One junction end disagrees with the germline gene, perhaps due to a read error. Sequencing ends 3 residues short of the CDR3 end; the germline J gene provides the rest.

Germline CDR1 is DFQATT and CDR2 is SNEGSKA (reference sequence). The CDR3 length is 14 residues. Clones were sequenced by immunoSEQ multiplex PCR, and TCRdb holds only the in-frame ones, with some missing. The sample table includes around 20,000 clones. Study-level findings and limits: Cases carried less TRBV6-7 than controls: approximately 0.1% versus 0.16%.

The material sequenced was blood buffy coat. The chain links TRBV20-1 to TRBJ1-1; the D is unclear. This sequence was found in a woman between 18 and 70 years old with a cervical HPV16 infection that either progressed to CIN3+ or cleared (not recorded which). The CDR3 DNA, read in part, is TGCAGTGCTAGAGATTTGTCGGGGAACCCTGAA. Translation gives CSARDLSGNPE. The complete CDR3 reads CSARDLSGNPEAFF.